A selection of T cell receptor beta chains follows, all from one sample in a study of shared clonotypes between healthy human individuals. TCRdb's table, derived via immunoSEQ multiplex PCR, lists solely in-frame clones and lacks some. The repertoire has 2 million to 2.5 million clones, roughly 90% of them found once; the top ten carry 0.37%. The material sequenced was naive CD4+ T cells from PBMCs. These receptors all come from a man younger than 35 in good health. Some clones in this sample may be carry-over from other donors' samples. Each CDR3 is given with its conserved first and last residue. The D gene is left open where the match is weak. Expanded clones are given a class, and other clones once, few, many or no size at all.

abundance | d_gene | j_gene | v_gene | CDR3nt | CDR3aa
- | TRBD1 | TRBJ2-3 | TRBV7-3 | TGTGCCAGCAGCTCCCAGGGGGCCGGGACAGATACGCAGTATTTT | CASSSQGAGTDTQYF
once | TRBD1 | TRBJ2-7 | TRBV6-5 | TGTGCCAGCAGACCACAGGGGCTTAGCTCCTACGAGCAGTACTTC | CASRPQGLSSYEQYF
- | - | TRBJ2-1 | TRBV6-6 | TGTGCCAGCAGTCCCGGTCTCAGTGAGCAGTTCTTC | CASSPGLSEQFF
- | - | TRBJ1-4 | TRBV7-9 | TGCGCCAGCAGCCGATTACCGGGAACTAATGAAAAACTGTTTTTT | CASSRLPGTNEKLFF
- | - | TRBJ1-2 | TRBV28 | TGTGCCAGCAGTAGATCCGGGACAACCCACTATGGCTACACCTTC | CASSRSGTTHYGYTF
- | TRBD1 | TRBJ2-7 | TRBV7-6 | TGTGCCAGCAGCTTAGTGGACAGGGGTAGAGAGCAGTACTTC | CASSLVDRGREQYF
- | TRBD1 | TRBJ1-2 | TRBV5-1 | TGCGCCAGCAGCTTAGGGACAGCTAATTTCTATGGCTACACCTTC | CASSLGTANFYGYTF
- | - | TRBJ2-7 | TRBV18 | TGTGCCAGCTCACCGTACCGGGACGTCCGGGGCTACGAGCAGTACTTC | CASSPYRDVRGYEQYF
- | - | TRBJ2-1 | TRBV7-2 | TGTGCCAGCAGCTCAACGAATGAGCAGTTCTTC | CASSSTNEQFF
- | TRBD1 | TRBJ2-7 | TRBV30 | TGTGCCTGGAACAGGGGTAGCGAGCAGTACTTC | CAWNRGSEQYF
- | - | TRBJ1-6 | TRBV6-1 | TGTGCCAGCAGTGTATCAGGGGTCAGGGCCGGTGGATCACCCCTCCACTTT | CASSVSGVRAGGSPLHF
- | - | TRBJ1-5 | TRBV19 | TGTGCCAGTAAAAACAGGGAAGGTGAGCCCCAGCATTTT | CASKNREGEPQHF
- | - | TRBJ2-3 | TRBV7-9 | TGTGCCAGCAGCTTACTTTCTGGCGGTTCCACAGATACGCAGTATTTT | CASSLLSGGSTDTQYF
once | TRBD1 | TRBJ2-7 | TRBV6-5 | TGTGCCAGCAGTGCCCGGGACAGGTGGACCTACGAGCAGTACTTC | CASSARDRWTYEQYF
- | TRBD1 | TRBJ2-7 | TRBV5-1 | TGCGCCAGCAGCCCCGGGACAGGGTCCTACGAGCAGTACTTC | CASSPGTGSYEQYF
- | TRBD1 | TRBJ2-7 | TRBV11-2 | TGTGCCAGCAGCTGGACAGGGGGGCCTTCCTACGAGCAGTACTTC | CASSWTGGPSYEQYF
- | TRBD1 | TRBJ2-7 | TRBV6-6 | TGTGCCAGCAGCACGACAGGGGCCTTACGTTACGAGCAGTACTTC | CASSTTGALRYEQYF
- | TRBD1 | TRBJ2-7 | TRBV28 | TGTGCCAGCAGTTCGGGACAGGTCTACGAGCAGTACTTC | CASSSGQVYEQYF
- | TRBD2 | TRBJ2-1 | TRBV7-2 | TGTGCCAGCAGCTTTGCCCCACTAGCGGAACGCTCCTACAATGAGCAGTTCTTC | CASSFAPLAERSYNEQFF
few | - | TRBJ2-7 | TRBV19 | TGTGCCAGTAGTATGGCCCTACGGGGTACCCACGAGCAGTACTTC | CASSMALRGTHEQYF
- | - | TRBJ2-7 | TRBV28 | TGTGCCAGCAGTTTGTCAGGACTCGAGCAGTACTTC | CASSLSGLEQYF
- | TRBD2 | TRBJ2-3 | TRBV29-1 | TGCAGCGTTGAGCCTAGCGGGGATACGCAGTATTTT | CSVEPSGDTQYF
- | - | TRBJ2-7 | TRBV5-4 | TGTGCCAGCAGCTTGGCCGGGACCCAACTAGAGCAGTACTTC | CASSLAGTQLEQYF
- | - | TRBJ2-3 | TRBV4-2 | TGTGCCAGCAGCCTCGATGGGACCAATACGCAGTATTTT | CASSLDGTNTQYF
- | - | TRBJ2-5 | TRBV7-7 | TGTGCCAGCAGCTTAGGGCCCGGCGGGGAGACCCAGTACTTC | CASSLGPGGETQYF
- | TRBD1 | TRBJ1-5 | TRBV2 | TGTGCCAGCAGTGAAGGGGGACAGAGACCTAATCAGCCCCAGCATTTT | CASSEGGQRPNQPQHF
- | TRBD2 | TRBJ2-1 | TRBV27 | TGTGCCAGCAGTTCGGGACCGGGACTAGCGGGACGCAATGAGCAGTTCTTC | CASSSGPGLAGRNEQFF
- | TRBD1 | TRBJ2-3 | TRBV10-3 | TGTGCCATCGACTCAGGGACAGGGACGTCAGATACGCAGTATTTT | CAIDSGTGTSDTQYF
- | - | TRBJ2-3 | TRBV6-4 | TGTGCCAGCTGGAATAGGGTCGCGCAGTATTTT | CASWNRVAQYF
- | - | TRBJ2-3 | TRBV28 | TGTGCCAGCAGTTTTCCCTCGGGAGCCACAGATACGCAGTATTTT | CASSFPSGATDTQYF
- | - | TRBJ2-1 | TRBV11-3 | TGTGCCAGCAGCTCCCAGTGGGGGGATGAGCAGTTCTTC | CASSSQWGDEQFF
- | TRBD2 | TRBJ2-1 | TRBV7-7 | TGTGCCAGCAGCTCGGGACTAGCGGGAGGGAACAATGAGCAGTTCTTC | CASSSGLAGGNNEQFF
- | - | TRBJ2-4 | TRBV4-1 | TGCGCCAGCAGCCAAGATCCGTCTTCCGGGGGACAGCTAGCCAAAAACATTCAGTACTTC | CASSQDPSSGGQLAKNIQYF
- | - | TRBJ1-2 | TRBV9 | TGTGCCAGCAGCGTAGACCGCAACTATGGCTACACCTTC | CASSVDRNYGYTF
- | TRBD2 | TRBJ2-3 | TRBV6-1 | TGTGCCAGCAGTGGGCGACTAGCGGCGATCACAGATACGCAGTATTTT | CASSGRLAAITDTQYF
- | TRBD2 | TRBJ2-2 | TRBV7-8 | TGTGCCAGCAGCTTATCCCGGGGGGGGACCGGGGAGCTGTTTTTT | CASSLSRGGTGELFF
- | TRBD2 | TRBJ2-5 | TRBV5-4 | TGTGCCAGCAGCGGTCTACCCAGACTAGCGGGAGGTGGGGAGACCCAGTACTTC | CASSGLPRLAGGGETQYF
- | - | TRBJ1-4 | TRBV27 | TGTGCCAGCAAATTTGCGGGACCTCGTGAAAAACTGTTTTTT | CASKFAGPREKLFF
- | TRBD1 | TRBJ1-4 | TRBV7-8 | TGTGCCAGCAGCTTACAAGCGGGACAGCGGGAAAAACTGTTTTTT | CASSLQAGQREKLFF
- | - | TRBJ2-5 | TRBV7-2 | TGTGCCAGCAGCTGGGGCCTCCAAGAGACCCAGTACTTC | CASSWGLQETQYF
- | - | TRBJ2-1 | TRBV20-1 | TGCAGTGCTACCGGGGAGCAGTTCTTC | CSATGEQFF
- | TRBD2 | TRBJ2-7 | TRBV11-1 | TGTGCCAGCAGCTTAGCAAGGCGGGGGAGCTCCTACGAGCAGTACTTC | CASSLARRGSSYEQYF
once | TRBD2 | TRBJ2-3 | TRBV19 | TGTGCCAGTAGCCCTACTAGCGGACTTTTCACAGATACGCAGTATTTT | CASSPTSGLFTDTQYF
- | TRBD1 | TRBJ1-1 | TRBV7-9 | TGTGCCAGCAGCTTCGGGACAGGTCCGATTGAAGCTTTCTTT | CASSFGTGPIEAFF
once | TRBD1 | TRBJ1-5 | TRBV2 | TGTGCCAGCACACATACCCGGGACAGGGGCGATCAGCCCCAGCATTTT | CASTHTRDRGDQPQHF
- | TRBD2 | TRBJ2-1 | TRBV7-8 | TGTGCCAGCAGCTTAGGACTAGCGGGAGGATCCTACAATGAGCAGTTCTTC | CASSLGLAGGSYNEQFF
- | TRBD1 | TRBJ1-1 | TRBV5-6 | TGTGCCAGCAGCTTGTTCATACAGGGGGCGACTGAAGCTTTCTTT | CASSLFIQGATEAFF
- | - | TRBJ2-7 | TRBV27 | TGTGCCAGCATGAGGAGCCGTTTGACTCCCTACGAGCAGTACTTC | CASMRSRLTPYEQYF
once | - | TRBJ1-3 | TRBV19 | TGTGCCAGTGCTACAACAGGGCGGTTAGCTGGAAACACCATATATTTT | CASATTGRLAGNTIYF
once | - | TRBJ1-2 | TRBV18 | TGTGCCAGCTCACCCGGTTCAGGGGCTCGGGAAGGCTACACCTTC | CASSPGSGAREGYTF
- | - | TRBJ2-1 | TRBV29-1 | TGCAGCGTTGAGTCAGGGCGGACCTACAATGAGCAGTTCTTC | CSVESGRTYNEQFF
- | TRBD1 | TRBJ1-2 | TRBV11-2 | TGTGCCAGCAGCAACCGACAGGGAGGTGACTATGGCTACACCTTC | CASSNRQGGDYGYTF